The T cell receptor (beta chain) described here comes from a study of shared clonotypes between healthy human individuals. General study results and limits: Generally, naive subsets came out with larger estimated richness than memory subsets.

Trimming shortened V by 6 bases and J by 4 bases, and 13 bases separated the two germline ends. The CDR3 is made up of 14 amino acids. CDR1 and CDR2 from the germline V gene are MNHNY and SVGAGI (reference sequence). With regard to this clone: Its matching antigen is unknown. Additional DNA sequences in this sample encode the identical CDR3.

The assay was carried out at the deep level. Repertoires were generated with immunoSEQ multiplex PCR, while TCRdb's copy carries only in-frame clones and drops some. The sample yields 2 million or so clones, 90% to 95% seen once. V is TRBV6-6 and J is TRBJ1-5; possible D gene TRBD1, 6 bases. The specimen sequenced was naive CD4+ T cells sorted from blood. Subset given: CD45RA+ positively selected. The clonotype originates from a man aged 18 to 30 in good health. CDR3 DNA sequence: TGTGCCAGCAGCCTAGGGGGTTCTAATCAGCCCCAGCATTTT. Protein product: CASSLGGSNQPQHF.